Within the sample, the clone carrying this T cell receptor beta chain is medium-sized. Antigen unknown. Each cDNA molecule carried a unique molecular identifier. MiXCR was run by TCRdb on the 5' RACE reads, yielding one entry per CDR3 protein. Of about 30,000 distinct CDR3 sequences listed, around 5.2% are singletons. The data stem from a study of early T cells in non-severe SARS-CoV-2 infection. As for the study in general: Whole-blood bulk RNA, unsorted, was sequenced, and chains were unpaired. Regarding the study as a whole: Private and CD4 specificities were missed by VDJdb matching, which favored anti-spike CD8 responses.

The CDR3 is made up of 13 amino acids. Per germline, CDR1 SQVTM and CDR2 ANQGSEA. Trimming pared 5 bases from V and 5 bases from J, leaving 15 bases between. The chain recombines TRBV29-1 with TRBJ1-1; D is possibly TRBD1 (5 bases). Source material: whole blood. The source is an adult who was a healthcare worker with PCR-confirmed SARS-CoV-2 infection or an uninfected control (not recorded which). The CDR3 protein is CSVSPGEGTEAFF. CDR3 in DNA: TGCAGCGTTTCCCCGGGGGAGGGTACTGAAGCTTTCTTT.